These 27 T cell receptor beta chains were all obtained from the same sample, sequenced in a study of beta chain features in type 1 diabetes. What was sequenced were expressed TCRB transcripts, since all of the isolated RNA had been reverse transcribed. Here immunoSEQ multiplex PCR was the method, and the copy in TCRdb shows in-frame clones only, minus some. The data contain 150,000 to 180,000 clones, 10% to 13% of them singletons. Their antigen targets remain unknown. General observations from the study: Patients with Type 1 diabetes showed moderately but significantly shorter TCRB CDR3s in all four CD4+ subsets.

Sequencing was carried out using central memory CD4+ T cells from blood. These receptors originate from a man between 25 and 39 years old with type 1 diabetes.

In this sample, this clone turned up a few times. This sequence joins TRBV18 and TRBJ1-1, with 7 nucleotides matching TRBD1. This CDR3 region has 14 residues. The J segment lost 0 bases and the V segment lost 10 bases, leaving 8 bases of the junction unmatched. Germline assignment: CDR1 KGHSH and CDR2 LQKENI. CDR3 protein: CATSQQGMNTEAFF. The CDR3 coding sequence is TGTGCCACATCACAACAGGGGATGAACACTGAAGCTTTCTTT. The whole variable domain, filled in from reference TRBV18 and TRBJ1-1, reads NAGVMQNPRHLVRRRGQEARLRCSPMKGHSHVYWYRQLPEEGLKFMVYLQKENIIDESGMPKERFSAEFPKEGPSILRIQQVVRGDSAAYFCATSQQGMNTEAFFGQGTRLTVV.

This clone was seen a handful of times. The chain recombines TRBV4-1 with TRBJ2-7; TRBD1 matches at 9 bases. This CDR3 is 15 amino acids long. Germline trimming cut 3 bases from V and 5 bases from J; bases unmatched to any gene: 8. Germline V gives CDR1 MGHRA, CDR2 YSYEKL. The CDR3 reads CASSQPGQGGHEQYF. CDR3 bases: TGCGCCAGCAGCCAGCCGGGACAGGGTGGCCACGAGCAGTACTTC.

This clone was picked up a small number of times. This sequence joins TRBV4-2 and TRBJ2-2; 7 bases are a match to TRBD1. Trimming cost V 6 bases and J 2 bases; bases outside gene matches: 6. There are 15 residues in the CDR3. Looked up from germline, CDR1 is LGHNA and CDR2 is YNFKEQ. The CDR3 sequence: CASRYDRANTGELFF. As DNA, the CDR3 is TGTGCCAGCAGATACGACAGGGCAAACACCGGGGAGCTGTTTTTT.

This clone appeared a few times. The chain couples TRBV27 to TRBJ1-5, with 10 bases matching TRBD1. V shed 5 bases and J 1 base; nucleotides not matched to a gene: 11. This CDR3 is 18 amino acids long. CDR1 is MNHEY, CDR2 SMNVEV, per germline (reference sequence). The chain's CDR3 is CASSPGQGYEKSNQPQHF. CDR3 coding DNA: TGTGCCAGCAGTCCGGGACAGGGGTATGAAAAAAGCAATCAGCCCCAGCATTTT.

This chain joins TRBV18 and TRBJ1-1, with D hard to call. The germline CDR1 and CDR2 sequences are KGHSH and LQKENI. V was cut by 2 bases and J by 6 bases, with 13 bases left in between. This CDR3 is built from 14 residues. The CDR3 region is CASSPGGRLAEAFF. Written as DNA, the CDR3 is TGTGCCAGCTCACCAGGTGGCAGGCTTGCTGAAGCTTTCTTT. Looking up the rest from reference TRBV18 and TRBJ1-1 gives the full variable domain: NAGVMQNPRHLVRRRGQEARLRCSPMKGHSHVYWYRQLPEEGLKFMVYLQKENIIDESGMPKERFSAEFPKEGPSILRIQQVVRGDSAAYFCASSPGGRLAEAFFGQGTRLTVV.

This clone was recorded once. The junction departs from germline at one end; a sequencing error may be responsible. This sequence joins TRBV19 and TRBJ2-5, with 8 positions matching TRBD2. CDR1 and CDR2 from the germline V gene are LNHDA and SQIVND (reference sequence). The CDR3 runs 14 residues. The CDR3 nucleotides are TGTACCAGTAGTACGGGACTAGTGAAGTTCGCCCAGTACTTC. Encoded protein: CTSSTGLVKFAQYF.

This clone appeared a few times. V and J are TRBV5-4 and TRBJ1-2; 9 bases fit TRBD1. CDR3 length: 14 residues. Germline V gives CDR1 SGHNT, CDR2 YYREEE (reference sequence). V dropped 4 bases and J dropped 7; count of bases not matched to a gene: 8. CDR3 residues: CASSAGWDRAGYTF. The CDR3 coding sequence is TGTGCCAGCAGCGCCGGGTGGGACAGGGCTGGCTACACCTTC.

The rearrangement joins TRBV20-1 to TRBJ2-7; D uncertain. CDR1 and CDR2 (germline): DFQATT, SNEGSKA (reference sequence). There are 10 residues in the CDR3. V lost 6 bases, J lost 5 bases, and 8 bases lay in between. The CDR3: CSARRNEQYF. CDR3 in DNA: TGCAGTGCCAGGCGCAACGAGCAGTACTTC.

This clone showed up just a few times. The CDR3 spells CASSPPSWETQYF. The CDR3 region has the DNA TGTGCCAGCTCACCACCTAGTTGGGAGACCCAGTACTTC. V usage is TRBV18 and J usage is TRBJ2-5; D gene uncertain. The CDR3 extends over 13 amino acids. Trimming cost V 0 bases and J 5 bases, with 7 bases left between them. The germline CDR1 and CDR2 sequences are KGHSH and LQKENI.

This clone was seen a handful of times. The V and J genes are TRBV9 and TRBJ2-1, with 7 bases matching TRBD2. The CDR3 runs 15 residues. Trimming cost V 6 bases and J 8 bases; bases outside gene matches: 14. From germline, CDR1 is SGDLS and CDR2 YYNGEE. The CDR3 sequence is CASNLRGGSMDEQFF. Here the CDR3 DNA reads TGTGCCAGCAACTTGAGAGGCGGGAGTATGGATGAGCAGTTCTTC.

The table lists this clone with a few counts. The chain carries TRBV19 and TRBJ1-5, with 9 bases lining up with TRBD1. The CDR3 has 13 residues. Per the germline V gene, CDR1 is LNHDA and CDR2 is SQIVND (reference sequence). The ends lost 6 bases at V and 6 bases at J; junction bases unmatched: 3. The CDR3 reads CASRQGAGQPQHF. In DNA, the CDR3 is TGTGCCAGTAGACAGGGGGCCGGTCAGCCCCAGCATTTT.

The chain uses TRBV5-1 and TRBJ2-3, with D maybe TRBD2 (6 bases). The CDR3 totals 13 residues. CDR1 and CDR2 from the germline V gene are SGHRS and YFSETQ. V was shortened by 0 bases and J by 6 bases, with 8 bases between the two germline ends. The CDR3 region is CASSLVGGDTQYF. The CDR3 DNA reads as TGCGCCAGCAGCTTGGTCGGGGGTGATACGCAGTATTTT. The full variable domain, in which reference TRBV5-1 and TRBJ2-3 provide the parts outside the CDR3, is KAGVTQTPRYLIKTRGQQVTLSCSPISGHRSVSWYQQTPGQGLQFLFEYFSETQRNKGNFPGRFSGRQFSNSRSEMNVSTLELGDSALYLCASSLVGGDTQYFGPGTRLTVL.

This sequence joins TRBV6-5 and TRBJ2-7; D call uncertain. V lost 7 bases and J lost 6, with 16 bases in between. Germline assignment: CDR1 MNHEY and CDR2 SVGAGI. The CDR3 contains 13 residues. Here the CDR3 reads CASMRDTASEQYF. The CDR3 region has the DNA TGTGCCAGCATGCGAGACACAGCCAGCGAGCAGTACTTC.

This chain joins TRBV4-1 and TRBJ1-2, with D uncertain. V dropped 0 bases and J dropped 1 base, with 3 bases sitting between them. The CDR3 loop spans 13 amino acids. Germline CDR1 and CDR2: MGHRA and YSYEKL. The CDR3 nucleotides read TGCGCCAGCAGCCAAGACCATAACTATGGCTACACCTTC. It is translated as CASSQDHNYGYTF.

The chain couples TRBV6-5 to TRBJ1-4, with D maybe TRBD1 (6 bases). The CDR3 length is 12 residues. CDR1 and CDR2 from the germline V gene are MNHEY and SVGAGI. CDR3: CAAGTRAEKLFF. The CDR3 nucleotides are TGTGCAGCAGGGACACGGGCTGAAAAACTGTTTTTT.

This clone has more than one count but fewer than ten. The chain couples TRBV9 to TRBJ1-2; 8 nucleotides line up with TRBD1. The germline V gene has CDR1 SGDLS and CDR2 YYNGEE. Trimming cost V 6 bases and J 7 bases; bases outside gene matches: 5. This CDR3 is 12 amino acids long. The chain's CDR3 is CASTQGARGYTF. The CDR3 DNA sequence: TGTGCCAGCACGCAGGGGGCCCGTGGCTACACCTTC.

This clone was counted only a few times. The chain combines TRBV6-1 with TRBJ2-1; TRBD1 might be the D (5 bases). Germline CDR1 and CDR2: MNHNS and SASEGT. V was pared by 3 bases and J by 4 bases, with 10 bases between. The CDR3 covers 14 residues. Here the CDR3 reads CASSDQTAYNEQFF. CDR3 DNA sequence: TGTGCCAGCAGTGACCAGACAGCTTACAATGAGCAGTTCTTC.

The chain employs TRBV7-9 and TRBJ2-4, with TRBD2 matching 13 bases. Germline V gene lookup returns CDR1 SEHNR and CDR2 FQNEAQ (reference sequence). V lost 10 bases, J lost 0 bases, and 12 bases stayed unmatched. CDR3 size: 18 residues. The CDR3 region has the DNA TGTGCCACCCAAGGGACTAGCGGGGCCTACTTAGCCAAAAACATTCAGTACTTC. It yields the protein CATQGTSGAYLAKNIQYF.

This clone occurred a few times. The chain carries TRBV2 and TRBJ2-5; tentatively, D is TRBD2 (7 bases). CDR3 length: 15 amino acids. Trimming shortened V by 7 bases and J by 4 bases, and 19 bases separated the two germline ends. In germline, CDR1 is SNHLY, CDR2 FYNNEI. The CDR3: CASNVRRGAGETQYF. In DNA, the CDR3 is TGTGCCAGCAACGTTCGACGGGGGGCTGGAGAGACCCAGTACTTC.

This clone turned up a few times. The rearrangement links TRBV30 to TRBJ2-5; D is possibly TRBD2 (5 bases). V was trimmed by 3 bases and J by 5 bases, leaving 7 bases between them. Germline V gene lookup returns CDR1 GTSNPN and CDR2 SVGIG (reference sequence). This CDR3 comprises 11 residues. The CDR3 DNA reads TGTGCCTGGAGCTGGGAGGAGACCCAGTACTTC. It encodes CAWSWEETQYF.

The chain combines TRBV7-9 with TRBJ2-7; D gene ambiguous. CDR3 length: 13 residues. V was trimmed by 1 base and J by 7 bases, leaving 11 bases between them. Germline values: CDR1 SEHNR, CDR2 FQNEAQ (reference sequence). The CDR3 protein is CASSLVNSWEQYF. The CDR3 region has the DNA TGTGCCAGCAGCTTAGTCAACTCCTGGGAGCAGTACTTC.

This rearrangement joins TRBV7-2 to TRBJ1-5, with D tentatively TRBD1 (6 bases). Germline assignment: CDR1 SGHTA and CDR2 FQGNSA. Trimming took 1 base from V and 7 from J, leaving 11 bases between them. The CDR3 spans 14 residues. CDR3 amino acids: CASSLGGGDQPQHF. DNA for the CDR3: TGTGCCAGCAGCTTAGGAGGGGGGGACCAGCCCCAGCATTTT.

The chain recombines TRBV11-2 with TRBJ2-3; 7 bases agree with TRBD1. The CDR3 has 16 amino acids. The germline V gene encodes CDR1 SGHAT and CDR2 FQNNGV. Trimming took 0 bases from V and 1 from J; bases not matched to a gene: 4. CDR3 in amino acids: CASSLELGGRTDTQYF. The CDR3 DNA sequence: TGTGCCAGCAGCTTAGAGCTAGGGGGCCGCACAGATACGCAGTATTTT.

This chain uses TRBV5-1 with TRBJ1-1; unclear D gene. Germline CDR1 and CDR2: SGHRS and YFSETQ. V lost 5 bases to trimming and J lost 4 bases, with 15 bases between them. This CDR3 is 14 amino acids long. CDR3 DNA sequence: TGCGCCAGCAGTCACGGAGTCGGCGGCACTGAAGCTTTCTTT. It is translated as CASSHGVGGTEAFF.

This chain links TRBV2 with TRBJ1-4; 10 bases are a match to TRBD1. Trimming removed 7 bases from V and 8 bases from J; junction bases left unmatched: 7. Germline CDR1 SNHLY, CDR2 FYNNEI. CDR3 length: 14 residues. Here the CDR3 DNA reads TGTGCCAGCACCAGCGGGACAGGGGACGAAAAACTGTTTTTT. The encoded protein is CASTSGTGDEKLFF.

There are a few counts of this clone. The CDR3 region has the DNA TGCGCCAGCAGCTTGGCGGTTAGCGGGAGCGGTCGAGAGACCCAGTACTTC. It is translated as CASSLAVSGSGRETQYF. The chain couples TRBV5-1 to TRBJ2-5; TRBD2 agrees at 9 bases. The CDR3 has 17 residues. Germline loops: CDR1 SGHRS, CDR2 YFSETQ. The trim removed 0 bases at V and 4 bases at J, leaving 10 bases unmatched.

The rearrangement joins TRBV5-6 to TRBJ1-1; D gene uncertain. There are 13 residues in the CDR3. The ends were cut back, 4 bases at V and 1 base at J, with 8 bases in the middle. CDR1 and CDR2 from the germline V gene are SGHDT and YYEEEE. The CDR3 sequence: CASSKTSNTEAFF. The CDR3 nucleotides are TGTGCCAGCAGCAAGACATCGAACACTGAAGCTTTCTTT.